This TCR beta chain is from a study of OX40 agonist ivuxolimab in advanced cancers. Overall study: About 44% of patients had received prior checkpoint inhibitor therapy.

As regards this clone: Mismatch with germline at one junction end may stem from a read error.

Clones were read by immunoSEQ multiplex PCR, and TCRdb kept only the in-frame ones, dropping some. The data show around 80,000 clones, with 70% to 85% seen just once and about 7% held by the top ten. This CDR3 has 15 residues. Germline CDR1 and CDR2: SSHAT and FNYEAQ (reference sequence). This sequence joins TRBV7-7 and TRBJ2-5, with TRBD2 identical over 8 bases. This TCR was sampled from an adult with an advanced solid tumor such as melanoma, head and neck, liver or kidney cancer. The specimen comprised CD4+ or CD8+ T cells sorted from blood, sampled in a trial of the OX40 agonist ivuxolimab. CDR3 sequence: CASSFSTSGQETQYF. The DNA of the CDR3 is TGTGCTAGCAGCTTCTCAACTAGCGGCCAAGAGACCCAGTACTTC.